Each of the 8 T cell receptor beta chains below was sequenced from the same sample in a study of Graves' ophthalmopathy and Graves' hyperthyroidism. Amplification of the TCR beta CDR3 regions used RNA transcripts (as template). The first-round RT-PCR employed HTBI primers together with the Qiagen OneStep RT-PCR kit. A multiplex PCR was then performed as the second round. TCRdb reanalysed the multiplex PCR reads using MiXCR and keeps one entry per CDR3 protein. The data hold about 220,000 distinct CDR3 sequences, with 20% to 25% observed a single time. The specimen sequenced was peripheral blood. The receptor source for this set is a woman aged 50 to 60 with Graves' ophthalmopathy.

This clonotype was seen repeatedly, ten times or more. J is TRBJ1-1 and V is TRBV5-1; TRBD1 matches at 10 bases. Germline V CDR1 and CDR2: SGHRS, YFSETQ. The CDR3 is 15 amino acids. Germline trimming cut 4 bases from V and 5 bases from J; bases unmatched to any gene: 8. The CDR3 bases are TGCGCCAGCAGCGGGGGACAGGGGAAGGGAACTGAAGCTTTCTTT. Encoded protein: CASSGGQGKGTEAFF. The variable domain in full, with the rest retrieved from reference TRBV5-1 and TRBJ1-1, is KAGVTQTPRYLIKTRGQQVTLSCSPISGHRSVSWYQQTPGQGLQFLFEYFSETQRNKGNFPGRFSGRQFSNSRSEMNVSTLELGDSALYLCASSGGQGKGTEAFFGQGTRLTVV.

This clonotype has at least ten counts. The V gene is TRBV20-1, the J gene TRBJ1-6; 7 bases line up with TRBD1. CDR1 is DFQATT and CDR2 is SNEGSKA in the germline V gene (reference sequence). The CDR3 runs 15 residues. With 6 bases clipped from V and 7 bases from J, the junction kept 12 bases outside the gene matches. The CDR3 DNA is TGCAGTGCCACGACAGGGTTTTATGGAAATTCACCCCTCCACTTT. Its translation: CSATTGFYGNSPLHF.

This clonotype was found many times. This rearrangement joins TRBV6-5 to TRBJ2-2; the D call may be TRBD1 or TRBD2 (7 bases each). This CDR3 has 17 amino acids. V was trimmed by 2 bases and J by 3 bases, leaving 16 bases between them. Germline values: CDR1 MNHEY, CDR2 SVGAGI. The CDR3 region is CASSYGIQGGYTGELFF. Written as DNA, the CDR3 is TGTGCCAGCAGTTACGGGATTCAGGGGGGGTACACCGGGGAGCTGTTTTTT.

This clonotype showed up many times. This chain uses TRBV3-1 with TRBJ1-1; D gene uncertain. Between the trimmed V and J ends, which lost 3 bases and 5 bases, there was a span of 10 bases. The CDR3 spans 13 residues. From germline, CDR1 is LGHDT and CDR2 YNNKEL (reference sequence). CDR3 protein: CASSQGSRTEAFF. The CDR3 DNA reads TGTGCCAGCAGCCAGGGCTCGAGAACTGAAGCTTTCTTT. Supplemented by reference TRBV3-1 and TRBJ1-1, the full variable domain reads DTAVSQTPKYLVTQMGNDKSIKCEQNLGHDTMYWYKQDSKKFLKIMFSYNNKELIINETVPNRFSPKSPDKAHLNLHINSLELGDSAVYFCASSQGSRTEAFFGQGTRLTVV.

This clonotype was counted ten times or more. The gene calls are TRBV10-3 and TRBJ2-7; perhaps TRBD2 as D (7 bases). This CDR3 has 14 amino acids. Germline values: CDR1 ENHRY, CDR2 SYGVKD. The V end was cut by 4 bases, the J end by 5 bases, with 15 bases between. The CDR3 DNA is TGTGCCATCAGTGTGAAGAGGGGGGGCGACGAGCAGTACTTC. Translation gives CAISVKRGGDEQYF.

This clonotype occurred many times. V is TRBV6-5 and J is TRBJ2-1, with 9 bases identical to TRBD2. Trimming cost V 8 bases and J 0 bases; bases outside gene matches: 8. There are 16 residues in the CDR3. Germline values: CDR1 MNHEY, CDR2 SVGAGI. CDR3: CASLLAGIGSYNEQFF. The CDR3 DNA sequence: TGTGCCAGCCTACTAGCGGGTATCGGCTCCTACAATGAGCAGTTCTTC.

This clonotype was found many times. The chain has TRBV28 and TRBJ1-3; TRBD1 agrees at 7 bases. CDR3 length equals 13 residues. Germline CDR1 and CDR2: MDHEN and SYDVKM. With 6 bases clipped from V and 4 bases from J, the junction kept 3 bases outside the gene matches. The CDR3 DNA reads TGTGCCAGCAGCACAGGGGTCGGAAACACCATATATTTT. As protein: CASSTGVGNTIYF.

This clonotype was observed a handful of times. The CDR3 here is CASSVGLAEYEQYF. As DNA, the CDR3 is TGTGCCAGCAGTGTGGGACTAGCGGAGTACGAGCAGTACTTC. This chain connects TRBV6-1 to TRBJ2-7; TRBD2 matches at 11 bases. Germline-derived CDR1 and CDR2 are MNHNS and SASEGT. This CDR3 has 14 residues. V shed 4 bases and J 4 bases; nucleotides not matched to a gene: 3.